This record concerns one TCR beta chain sequence. The sample originates from a study of blood T cell repertoires in COVID-19. Study-wide context: Samples taken during acute and convalescent COVID-19 were collected in the United States, Italy and Spain. PBMCs, B-cell-depleted T cells, or T cells provided the cDNA or gDNA that made up the material.

Per the original methods: Reference gene primer amplification gave nucleated cell count estimates. The method was immunoSEQ multiplex PCR; TCRdb's version includes in-frame clones alone and lacks a portion of them. The DNA gave D and trimming, while V, J and clone size come from that table. Among approximately 180,000 clones listed, roughly 87% were seen once. Germline lookup yields CDR1 SQVTM and CDR2 ANQGSEA. This CDR3 has 13 residues. V trimming: 6 bases; J trimming: 1 base; junction bases outside the gene matches: 5. The specimen sequenced was peripheral blood. This sequence was found in a man aged 60-69 years with active or convalescent COVID-19. The V call is TRBV29-1, the J call TRBJ2-5, with TRBD1 matching over 7 bases. CDR3 loop: CSVLGTAQETQYF. The CDR3 DNA is TGCAGCGTCCTTGGGACAGCCCAAGAGACCCAGTACTTC.